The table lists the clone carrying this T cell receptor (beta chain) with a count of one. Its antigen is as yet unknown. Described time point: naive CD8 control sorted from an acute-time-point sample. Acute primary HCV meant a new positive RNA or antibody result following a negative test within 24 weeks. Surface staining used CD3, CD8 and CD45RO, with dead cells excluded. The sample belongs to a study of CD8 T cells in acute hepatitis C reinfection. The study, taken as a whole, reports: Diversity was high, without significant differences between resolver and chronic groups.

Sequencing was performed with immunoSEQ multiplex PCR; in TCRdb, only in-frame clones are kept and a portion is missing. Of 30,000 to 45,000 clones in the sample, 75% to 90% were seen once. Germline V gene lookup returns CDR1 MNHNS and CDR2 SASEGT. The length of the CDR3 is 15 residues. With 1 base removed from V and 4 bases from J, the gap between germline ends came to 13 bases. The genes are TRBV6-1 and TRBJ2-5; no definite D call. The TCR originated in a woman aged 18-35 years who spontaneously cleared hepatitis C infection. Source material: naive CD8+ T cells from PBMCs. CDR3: CASSEEVGLGETQYF. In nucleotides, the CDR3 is TGTGCCAGCAGTGAAGAAGTCGGGCTAGGAGAGACCCAGTACTTC.